These 28 T cell receptor beta chains were sequenced from one sample in a study of blood T cells in healthy people across ages. Alongside a J-beta primer mix, a sample-barcoded 5' primer served in a second PCR lasting about 7 to 11 cycles. TCRdb recomputed calls from the 5' RACE reads with MiXCR, one row per CDR3 protein. The repertoire consists of fewer than 2,000,000 distinct CDR3 sequences, with more than 35% occurring once and the leading ten covering 20% to 25%. The specimen was blood. These receptors were obtained from a human donor in good health.

This clonotype was seen only once. The chain couples TRBV4-2 to TRBJ2-2; the D gene is possibly TRBD2 (5 bases). Germline assignment: CDR1 LGHNA and CDR2 YNFKEQ. The CDR3 is 16 amino acids. With 3 bases removed from V and 5 bases from J, the gap between germline ends came to 16 bases. CDR3 amino acids: CASSQRPHEGTGELFF. For the CDR3, the DNA is TGTGCCAGCAGCCAGAGGCCCCACGAGGGAACCGGGGAGCTGTTTTTT.

This rearrangement joins TRBV27 to TRBJ2-7; D is ambiguous. The CDR3 has 14 amino acids. V lost 3 bases, J lost 0 bases, and 9 bases lay in between. Germline values: CDR1 MNHEY, CDR2 SMNVEV (reference sequence). CDR3 DNA: TGTGCCAGCAGTTTCGTTGTGAACTCCTACGAGCAGTACTTC. Amino acids: CASSFVVNSYEQYF.

This clonotype was observed a single time. The chain's CDR3 is CASSFVRGDTQYF. The CDR3 nucleotides are TGTGCCAGCAGTTTTGTCCGGGGTGATACGCAGTATTTT. The chain couples TRBV12-3 or TRBV12-4 to TRBJ2-3, with D maybe TRBD2 (5 bases). The CDR3 is 13 residues long. Trimming removed 3 bases at V and 6 bases at J, with 10 bases between.

This clonotype was found a few times. This chain links TRBV24-1 with TRBJ2-4; 9 nucleotides align to TRBD1. The CDR3 extends over 13 amino acids. Trimming cost V 5 bases and J 13 bases; bases outside gene matches: 8. Germline assignment: CDR1 KGHDR and CDR2 SFDVKD. The CDR3: CATSGDRETRQYF. The DNA of the CDR3 is TGTGCCACCAGTGGGGACAGGGAAACACGACAGTACTTC.

This clonotype has only a few counts. The V gene is TRBV18, the J gene TRBJ2-7, with a possible D match to TRBD1 (6 bases). The V end was cut by 3 bases, the J end by 6 bases, with 9 bases between. The V gene's germline CDR1 is KGHSH and CDR2 LQKENI. The CDR3 totals 12 residues. CDR3 protein: CASSPGTPEQYF. DNA for the CDR3: TGTGCCAGCTCACCGGGGACACCCGAGCAGTACTTC.

The chain employs TRBV24-1 and TRBJ1-5; D is unresolved. This CDR3 spans 14 amino acids. Germline V CDR1 and CDR2: KGHDR, SFDVKD. V was cut by 3 bases and J by 9 bases, with 14 bases left in between. The CDR3 sequence is CATSDPKTPRPQHF. The CDR3 region has the DNA TGTGCCACCAGTGATCCAAAGACTCCTCGGCCCCAGCATTTT.

This clonotype has more than one count but fewer than ten. CDR3 protein: CASSPLLDSNEKLFF. The DNA of the CDR3 is TGTGCCAGCAGTCCACTTTTGGACAGTAATGAAAAACTGTTTTTT. The chain joins TRBV6-6 to TRBJ1-4; TRBD1 is a possible D gene (6 bases). The CDR3 contains 15 residues. V gave up 5 bases and J gave up 4 bases, with 14 bases separating them. CDR1 and CDR2 from the germline V gene are MNHNY and SVGAGI (reference sequence).

This chain connects TRBV24-1 to TRBJ1-1; D is ambiguous. Looked up from germline, CDR1 is KGHDR and CDR2 is SFDVKD. V shed 3 bases and J shed 11 bases, with 9 bases lying between them. The CDR3 spans 11 residues. CDR3 protein: CATSDTYGAFF. The CDR3 DNA follows: TGTGCCACCAGTGATACGTATGGGGCTTTCTTT.

This clonotype came up a few times. The V and J genes are TRBV2 and TRBJ2-1, with 7 bases aligning to TRBD2. The CDR3 covers 13 residues. The V segment lost 7 bases and the J segment 7 bases; nucleotides outside the gene matches: 7. In germline, CDR1 is SNHLY, CDR2 FYNNEI. DNA for the CDR3: TGTGCCAGCACCGGCGGGGAGGGGAATGAGCAGTTCTTC. Translated: CASTGGEGNEQFF. Filled out from reference TRBV2 and TRBJ2-1, the complete variable domain reads EPEVTQTPSHQVTQMGQEVILRCVPISNHLYFYWYRQILGQKVEFLVSFYNNEISEKSEIFDDQFSVERPDGSNFTLKIRSTKLEDSAMYFCASTGGEGNEQFFGPGTRLTVL.

This clonotype was seen repeatedly, ten times or more. The chain is built from TRBV5-1 and TRBJ2-7; TRBD1 aligns across 9 bases. There are 14 residues in the CDR3. Germline V gene data show CDR1 as SGHRS and CDR2 as YFSETQ. V shed 0 bases and J 4 bases; nucleotides not matched to a gene: 2. The CDR3 bases are TGCGCCAGCAGCTTGGGGGACAGGGAGTACGAGCAGTACTTC. The encoded protein is CASSLGDREYEQYF.

The chain couples TRBV3-1 to TRBJ2-3; maybe TRBD2 (5 bases). Per germline, CDR1 LGHDT and CDR2 YNNKEL (reference sequence). The CDR3 consists of 15 residues. Between the trimmed V and J ends, which lost 4 bases and 4 bases, there was a span of 15 bases. CDR3 bases: TGTGCCAGCAGCCCACGTGGGAGAGGCTCAGATACGCAGTATTTT. Amino acids: CASSPRGRGSDTQYF.

Details on this clonotype: The final CDR3 position lacks the conserved phenylalanine or tryptophan, pointing to a likely read error. V and J are TRBV7-2 and TRBJ1-5, with D perhaps matching TRBD1 (5 bases). Trimming removed 1 base at V and 4 bases at J, with 8 bases between. Germline-derived CDR1 and CDR2 are SGHTA and FQGNSA. This CDR3 contains 14 residues. This CDR3 is CASSLDGANQPQHC. Written as DNA, the CDR3 is TGTGCCAGCAGCTTAGATGGGGCTAATCAGCCCCAGCATTGT.

Of note for this clonotype: This could be a read error, since a much larger clone is one nucleotide away. The chain carries TRBV29-1 and TRBJ2-7; D unclear. The germline CDR1 and CDR2 sequences are SQVTM and ANQGSEA. Deletions cut 4 bases from V and 3 bases from J, with 13 bases between. There are 13 residues in the CDR3. CDR3 DNA sequence: TGCAGCGTTGCTCTGCTACAGCGCTACGAGCAGTACTTC. This codes for CSVALLQRYEQYF.

This clonotype was observed at least ten times. V usage is TRBV7-8 and J usage is TRBJ2-7; 7 nucleotides agree with TRBD1. CDR1 is SGHVS and CDR2 is FQNEAQ in the germline V gene. J gave up 2 bases and V 3 bases, and 4 bases lay outside the gene matches. The CDR3 has 14 residues. The CDR3 reads CASSLGDSPYEQYF. The CDR3 DNA reads as TGTGCCAGCAGCTTGGGGGACAGCCCCTACGAGCAGTACTTC.

Only one count was recorded for this clonotype. The rearrangement joins TRBV20-1 to TRBJ2-1, with 8 bases that match TRBD2. The CDR3 is 15 residues long. Looked up from germline, CDR1 is DFQATT and CDR2 is SNEGSKA (reference sequence). J lost 5 bases, V lost 6 bases, and 12 bases had no gene match. The CDR3 is CSAPRGSGGHNEQFF. The CDR3 region has the DNA TGCAGTGCGCCCCGGGGAAGCGGGGGTCACAATGAGCAGTTCTTC.

This rearrangement joins TRBV2 to TRBJ2-7; D remains unclear. CDR1 and CDR2 from the germline V gene are SNHLY and FYNNEI. The CDR3 has 14 amino acids. Trimming pared 0 bases from V and 0 bases from J, leaving 6 bases between. Written as DNA, the CDR3 is TGTGCCAGCAGTGAAGCGCGGATCTCCTACGAGCAGTACTTC. This encodes CASSEARISYEQYF.

The rearrangement uses TRBV12-3 or TRBV12-4 and TRBJ2-1, with 9 nucleotides matching TRBD2. CDR3 length equals 16 residues. V lost 7 bases and J lost 0; bases outside the gene matches: 7. DNA of the CDR3: TGTGCCAGCACCCAGCGTAGCGGGAGCTCCTACAATGAGCAGTTCTTC. It is translated as CASTQRSGSSYNEQFF.

The V gene is TRBV28, the J gene TRBJ2-2, with 7 bases that match TRBD2. CDR1 MDHEN and CDR2 SYDVKM come from the germline V gene. The CDR3 spans 16 residues. The ends lost 3 bases at V and 3 bases at J; junction bases unmatched: 7. This CDR3 reads CASSFEGLPHTGELFF. Here the CDR3 DNA reads TGTGCCAGCAGTTTTGAGGGACTACCCCACACCGGGGAGCTGTTTTTT.

CDR3 bases: TGTGCCAGCAGCCCCGGGACCTTCGATTATGGCTACACCTTC. This encodes CASSPGTFDYGYTF. V gene TRBV7-2 combines with J gene TRBJ1-2, with a weak D call TRBD1 (5 bases). The V gene's germline CDR1 is SGHTA and CDR2 FQGNSA. This CDR3 is built from 14 residues. The V end lost 5 bases, the J end lost 5 bases, and 15 bases lay between the germline ends.

In its sample, this clonotype was seen many times. J is TRBJ2-7 and V is TRBV6-2 or TRBV6-3, with D possibly matching TRBD1 (6 bases). This CDR3 is 13 amino acids long. Trimming left V 8 bases short and J 2 bases short, with 13 bases between. Germline loops: CDR1 MNHEY, CDR2 SVGEGT. CDR3 region: CASSGVDAYEQYF. CDR3 DNA: TGTGCCAGCTCAGGGGTGGACGCCTACGAGCAGTACTTC.

This clonotype was found a few times. The chain links TRBV4-3 to TRBJ2-7; TRBD1 matches 8 bases. The V gene end was trimmed by 1 base and the J gene end by 6 bases; junction bases not matched to a gene: 14. CDR1 and CDR2 (germline): LGHNA, YSLEER. The CDR3 has 17 residues. This chain's CDR3 is CASSQVSADRETSEQYF. In nucleotides, the CDR3 is TGCGCCAGCAGCCAAGTGTCGGCGGACAGGGAAACCTCCGAGCAGTACTTC.

The gene calls are TRBV28 and TRBJ1-5; a weak D match, TRBD1 (6 bases). The CDR3 spans 18 residues. Germline assignment: CDR1 MDHEN and CDR2 SYDVKM. Between the trimmed V and J ends, which lost 4 bases and 4 bases, there was a span of 23 bases. CDR3 amino acids: CASSSIGGFGGENQPQHF. Written as DNA, the CDR3 is TGTGCCAGCAGTTCCATAGGAGGTTTTGGGGGCGAAAATCAGCCCCAGCATTTT.

The chain uses TRBV2 and TRBJ1-5; no reliable D call. There are 14 residues in the CDR3. CDR1 SNHLY and CDR2 FYNNEI come from the germline V gene. V lost 1 base and J 2 bases, leaving 6 bases between the germline ends. In nucleotides, the CDR3 is TGTGCCAGCAGTGAAGGGGGAGGCAATCAGCCCCAGCATTTT. This codes for CASSEGGGNQPQHF.

Notes on this clonotype: Given a much more abundant clone one base away, this may be a read error. The chain is built from TRBV7-2 and TRBJ2-6; the D gene is possibly TRBD1 (6 bases). The CDR3 length is 19 residues. In germline, CDR1 is SGHTA, CDR2 FQGNSA. CDR3 protein: CASSPGRSRGASGANVRTF. The DNA of the CDR3 is TGTGCCAGCAGCCCGGGCCGGAGCAGGGGTGCGTCTGGGGCCAACGTCCGGACTTTC.

This clonotype has more than one count but fewer than ten. The gene calls are TRBV4-2 and TRBJ2-1; TRBD1 matches 8 bases. CDR3 length equals 15 residues. Germline assignment: CDR1 LGHNA and CDR2 YNFKEQ. V lost 1 base to trimming and J lost 7 bases; unmatched junction nucleotides: 6. This CDR3 reads CASSQGRGLGNEQFF. CDR3 DNA: TGTGCCAGCAGCCAAGGCAGGGGGCTAGGAAATGAGCAGTTCTTC.

As regards this clonotype: A read error may produce the germline difference seen at one junction end. The chain links TRBV10-3 to TRBJ1-2, with a possible D match to TRBD1 (6 bases). CDR3 length: 13 amino acids. Germline V gives CDR1 ENHRY, CDR2 SYGVKD. In DNA form, the CDR3 reads TGTGTCATCAGTGGGTCAGGGGACGACGGCTACACCTTC. It translates to CVISGSGDDGYTF.

V usage is TRBV7-2 and J usage is TRBJ1-1; no firm D call. This CDR3 comprises 15 residues. Trimming removed 4 bases from V and 1 base from J, with 13 bases in between. The germline V gene encodes CDR1 SGHTA and CDR2 FQGNSA. CDR3 sequence (DNA): TGTGCCAGCAGCTGGGAAAGGGTCCCGAACACTGAAGCTTTCTTT. Residues: CASSWERVPNTEAFF.

This clonotype has only a few counts. V and J are TRBV7-2 and TRBJ1-2, with D possibly matching TRBD1 (5 bases). Germline V gives CDR1 SGHTA, CDR2 FQGNSA. Trimming pared 0 bases from V and 8 bases from J, leaving 10 bases between. This CDR3 comprises 13 residues. In nucleotides, the CDR3 is TGTGCCAGCAGCTTAGCGTTCAGGGACGGCTACACCTTC. This gives the protein CASSLAFRDGYTF.